A single sample gave rise to the 21 T cell receptor beta chains below, sequenced in a study of cytomegalovirus exposure and HLA in healthy donors. Profiled with immunoSEQ multiplex PCR; TCRdb holds only in-frame clones, not every one. Among over 250,000 clones, about 86% were seen once, and the ten largest hold 0.95% to 1.1%. The sequencing sample was made of PBMCs. Receptors originate from a woman younger than 35 in good health and CMV-seronegative.

This rearrangement joins TRBV6-5 to TRBJ2-2, with 8 bases matching TRBD1. The CDR3 is 14 residues long. Germline V lookup: CDR1 MNHEY, CDR2 SVGAGI. The ends lost 5 bases at V and 4 bases at J; junction bases unmatched: 3. The chain's CDR3 is CASSPTGATGELFF. CDR3 sequence (DNA): TGTGCCAGCAGTCCGACAGGGGCCACCGGGGAGCTGTTTTTT.

The V and J genes are TRBV30 and TRBJ1-3; D is undetermined. This CDR3 contains 14 residues. Looked up from germline, CDR1 is GTSNPN and CDR2 is SVGIG (reference sequence). V was cut by 0 bases and J by 0 bases, with 6 bases left in between. The CDR3 nucleotides read TGTGCCTGGAGTGTACTTAGCTCTGGAAACACCATATATTTT. Translated, it gives CAWSVLSSGNTIYF. Based on the CDR3 plus reference TRBV30 and TRBJ1-3, the full variable domain is SQTIHQWPATLVQPVGSPLSLECTVEGTSNPNLYWYRQAAGRGLQLLFYSVGIGQISSEVPQNLSASRPQDRQFILSSKKLLLSDSGFYLCAWSVLSSGNTIYFGEGSWLTVV.

This chain connects TRBV7-9 to TRBJ2-5; 10 bases are shared with TRBD2. The V and J ends lost 3 bases and 2 bases, in that order; junction bases with no gene match: 6. In germline, CDR1 is SEHNR, CDR2 FQNEAQ (reference sequence). The CDR3 is 16 amino acids. As DNA, the CDR3 is TGTGCCAGCAGCTTTCTCAGCGGGAGGGAACAAGAGACCCAGTACTTC. Protein: CASSFLSGREQETQYF.

The CDR3 region has the DNA TGTGCCAGCTCCTCCCTCGGGATCGGCGGGAGCTACGAGCAGTACTTC. Encoded protein: CASSSLGIGGSYEQYF. This chain links TRBV18 with TRBJ2-7; 7 bases fit TRBD2. CDR1 KGHSH and CDR2 LQKENI come from the germline V gene. This CDR3 spans 16 amino acids. After removal of 6 bases from V and 3 bases from J, the junction contained 14 bases not matched to a gene.

The chain couples TRBV5-1 to TRBJ2-3; D might be TRBD2 (5 bases). The V gene's germline CDR1 is SGHRS and CDR2 YFSETQ. CDR3 length: 17 residues. Trimming took 4 bases from V and 3 from J, leaving 21 bases between them. CDR3: CASSPPMSRETTDTQYF. For the CDR3, the DNA is TGCGCCAGCAGCCCCCCGATGTCCCGGGAAACTACAGATACGCAGTATTTT.

Here the CDR3 reads CATSRGLAVSSGELFF. The DNA of the CDR3 is TGTGCCACCAGCAGGGGACTAGCAGTATCGTCCGGGGAGCTGTTTTTT. The rearrangement joins TRBV15 to TRBJ2-2; 9 nucleotides match TRBD2. This CDR3 is 16 amino acids long. Germline CDR1 and CDR2: LNHNV and YYDKDF (reference sequence). The V gene end was trimmed by 3 bases and the J gene end by 6 bases; junction bases not matched to a gene: 8. The full variable domain, its missing parts supplied by reference TRBV15 and TRBJ2-2, is DAMVIQNPRYQVTQFGKPVTLSCSQTLNHNVMYWYQQKSSQAPKLLFHYYDKDFNNEADTPDNFQSRRPNTSFCFLDIRSPGLGDTAMYLCATSRGLAVSSGELFFGEGSRLTVL.

The chain uses TRBV7-2 and TRBJ1-1, with 9 bases matching TRBD1. Germline V CDR1 and CDR2: SGHTA, FQGNSA. Losses at the gene ends were 5 bases for V and 5 bases for J; bases not matched to a gene: 12. The CDR3 covers 16 residues. The CDR3 sequence: CASSPGQGRGETEAFF. The CDR3, as DNA: TGTGCCAGCAGCCCGGGACAGGGACGGGGTGAGACTGAAGCTTTCTTT.

This rearrangement joins TRBV5-1 to TRBJ2-7; D possibly corresponds to TRBD2 (6 bases). Between the trimmed V and J ends, which lost 2 bases and 7 bases, there was a span of 16 bases. The CDR3 sequence is 14 residues long. From germline, CDR1 is SGHRS and CDR2 YFSETQ. CDR3 region: CASSLRGTPREQYF. CDR3 sequence (DNA): TGCGCCAGCAGCTTACGGGGGACCCCCAGAGAGCAGTACTTC.

The chain is built from TRBV21-1 and TRBJ1-1. TRBV21-1 is a recognized pseudogene. The CDR3 has 15 residues. The CDR3 here is CASSTLGGARTEAFF. The CDR3 DNA reads as TGTGCCAGCAGCACACTTGGGGGGGCGCGAACTGAAGCTTTCTTT.

The chain combines TRBV4-1 with TRBJ1-5; D gene unclear. Germline loops: CDR1 MGHRA, CDR2 YSYEKL. With 0 bases removed from V and 3 bases from J, the gap between germline ends came to 12 bases. CDR3 length equals 16 residues. The CDR3 loop reads CASSQDPGVDNQPQHF. The CDR3 DNA sequence: TGCGCCAGCAGCCAAGATCCCGGGGTAGACAATCAGCCCCAGCATTTT.

The gene calls are TRBV10-2 and TRBJ2-1; D gene uncertain. Per germline, CDR1 WSHSY and CDR2 SAAADI. The V and J ends lost 3 bases and 5 bases respectively, with 8 bases between them. CDR3 length equals 13 residues. The CDR3 loop reads CASSDSYNNEQFF. CDR3 in DNA: TGCGCCAGCAGTGATAGCTACAACAATGAGCAGTTCTTC.

The chain has TRBV25-1 and TRBJ2-7, with 9 nucleotides matching TRBD1. Germline CDR1 is MGHDK and CDR2 is SYGVNS. V gave up 6 bases and J gave up 2 bases; unmatched junction bases: 2. The CDR3 covers 13 residues. CDR3: CASSRTGAYEQYF. Written as DNA, the CDR3 is TGTGCCAGCAGCCGGACAGGGGCCTACGAGCAGTACTTC.

The chain's CDR3 is CASSSDPSGRLEQYF. CDR3 sequence (DNA): TGTGCCAGCAGCTCGGACCCTAGCGGCAGGCTCGAGCAGTACTTC. The chain couples TRBV7-6 to TRBJ2-7; 7 bases are shared with TRBD2. The CDR3 has 15 amino acids. Germline trimming cut 4 bases from V and 6 bases from J; bases unmatched to any gene: 12. CDR1 is SGHVS, CDR2 FNYEAQ, per germline.

The chain couples TRBV6-5 to TRBJ1-2; D might be TRBD1 (6 bases). Trimming took 2 bases from V and 8 from J, leaving 9 bases between them. This CDR3 region has 12 residues. Germline V gene sequence: CDR1 MNHEY, CDR2 SVGAGI. In DNA form, the CDR3 reads TGTGCCAGCAGTTACCCCAGGGGAGGCTACACCTTC. This encodes CASSYPRGGYTF.

This chain uses TRBV27 with TRBJ2-5, with D perhaps TRBD2 (5 bases). Germline CDR1 reads MNHEY; CDR2 reads SMNVEV (reference sequence). This CDR3 comprises 14 residues. Trimming removed 0 bases at V and 5 bases at J, with 10 bases between. The CDR3 nucleotides are TGTGCCAGCAGTTTATCGGGCCCGGGGGAGACCCAGTACTTC. Amino acids: CASSLSGPGETQYF.

V gene TRBV4-1 combines with J gene TRBJ2-7; possibly TRBD1 for D (6 bases). Looked up from germline, CDR1 is MGHRA and CDR2 is YSYEKL. CDR3 length: 15 residues. With 3 bases removed from V and 2 bases from J, the gap between germline ends came to 14 bases. CDR3 residues: CASSHRQATTYEQYF. DNA for the CDR3: TGCGCCAGCAGCCACAGACAGGCGACCACCTACGAGCAGTACTTC.

V is TRBV10-3 and J is TRBJ1-1; 7 nucleotides match TRBD1. The CDR3 has 12 residues. The germline CDR1 and CDR2 sequences are ENHRY and SYGVKD. The junction had 9 bases not matched to a gene; V was cut back by 10 bases and J by 7 bases. CDR3 loop: CATTDRLGEAFF. The DNA for the CDR3 is TGTGCCACGACGGACAGGTTAGGTGAAGCTTTCTTT.

This sequence joins TRBV28 and TRBJ2-3, with 7 positions matching TRBD1. The CDR3 loop spans 14 amino acids. J gave up 3 bases and V 6 bases, and 6 bases lay outside the gene matches. In germline, CDR1 is MDHEN, CDR2 SYDVKM. The CDR3 nucleotides read TGTGCCAGCAGGTCCCGACAGGGAACAGATACGCAGTATTTT. The encoded protein is CASRSRQGTDTQYF.

The chain employs TRBV7-3 and TRBJ2-7, with 8 positions matching TRBD1. The CDR3 runs 15 residues. V lost 5 bases and J lost 5; bases outside the gene matches: 11. CDR1 SGHTA and CDR2 FQGTGA come from the germline V gene. The CDR3 bases are TGTGCCAGCAGCCCATCCGGGGACAGGTCTAACGAGCAGTACTTC. Its protein product is CASSPSGDRSNEQYF.

CDR3 nucleotides: TGTGCCAGCAGCCAGGCCAACACCGGGGAGCTGTTTTTT. This translates into CASSQANTGELFF. This chain joins TRBV14 and TRBJ2-2; D gene uncertain. Trimming pared 3 bases from V and 2 bases from J, leaving 4 bases between. Germline V lookup: CDR1 SGHDN, CDR2 FVKESK. The CDR3 sequence is 13 residues long.

This clone was seen a few times. V usage is TRBV7-2 and J usage is TRBJ1-1; D unresolved. Per germline, CDR1 SGHTA and CDR2 FQGNSA. The CDR3 loop spans 15 amino acids. V was trimmed by 2 bases and J by 5 bases, leaving 15 bases between them. CDR3: CASSLIDPGRTEAFF. Written as DNA, the CDR3 is TGTGCCAGCAGCTTAATCGATCCGGGTCGGACTGAAGCTTTCTTT. The whole variable domain, filled in from reference TRBV7-2 and TRBJ1-1, reads GAGVSQSPSNKVTEKGKDVELRCDPISGHTALYWYRQSLGQGLEFLIYFQGNSAPDKSGLPSDRFSAERTGGSVSTLTIQRTQQEDSAVYLCASSLIDPGRTEAFFGQGTRLTVV.